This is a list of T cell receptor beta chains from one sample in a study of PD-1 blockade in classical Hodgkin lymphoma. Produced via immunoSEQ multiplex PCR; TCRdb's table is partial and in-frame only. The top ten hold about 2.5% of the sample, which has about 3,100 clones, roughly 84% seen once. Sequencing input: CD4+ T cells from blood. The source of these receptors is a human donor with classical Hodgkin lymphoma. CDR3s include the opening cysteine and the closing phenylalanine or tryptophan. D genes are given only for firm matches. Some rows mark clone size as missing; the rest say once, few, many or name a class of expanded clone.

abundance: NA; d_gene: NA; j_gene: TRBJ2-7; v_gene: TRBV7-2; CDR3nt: TGTGCCAGCAGCAGAGACAGAAACTACGAGCAGTACTTC; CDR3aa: CASSRDRNYEQYF
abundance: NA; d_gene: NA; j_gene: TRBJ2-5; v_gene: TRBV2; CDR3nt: TGTGCCAGCAGGCGGACCGCTCAAGAGACCCAGTACTTC; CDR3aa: CASRRTAQETQYF
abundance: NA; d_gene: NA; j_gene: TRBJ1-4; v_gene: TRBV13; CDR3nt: TGTGCCAGCAGCTTATTAACTAATGAAAAACTGTTTTTT; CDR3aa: CASSLLTNEKLFF
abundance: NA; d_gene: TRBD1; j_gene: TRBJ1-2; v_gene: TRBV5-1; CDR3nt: TGCGCCAGCAGCTCTCAGGGACAGAGCTATGGCTACACCTTC; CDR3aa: CASSSQGQSYGYTF
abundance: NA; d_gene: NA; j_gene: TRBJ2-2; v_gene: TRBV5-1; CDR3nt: TGCGCCAGCAGCTGGGAGGGGGCGAACACCGGGGAGCTGTTTTTT; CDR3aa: CASSWEGANTGELFF
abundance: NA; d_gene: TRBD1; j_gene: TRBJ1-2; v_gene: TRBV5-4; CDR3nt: TGTGCCAGCAGCTCATTAGGACAGGGTCCAAACTATGGCTACACCTTC; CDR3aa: CASSSLGQGPNYGYTF
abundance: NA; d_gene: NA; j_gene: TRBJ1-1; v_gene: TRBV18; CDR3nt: TGTGCCAGCTCTCCTGGAGGGGGGTACACTGAAGCTTTCTTT; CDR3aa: CASSPGGGYTEAFF
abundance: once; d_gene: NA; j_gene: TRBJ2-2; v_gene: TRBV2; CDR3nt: TGTGCCAGCAGTGATTATAGCGGAGACTTCACCGGGGAGCTGTTTTTT; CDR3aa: CASSDYSGDFTGELFF
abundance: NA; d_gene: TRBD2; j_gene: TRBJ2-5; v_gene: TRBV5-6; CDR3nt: TGTGCCAGCAGCTTACCTGGACTAGTTCAAGAGACCCAGTACTTC; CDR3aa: CASSLPGLVQETQYF
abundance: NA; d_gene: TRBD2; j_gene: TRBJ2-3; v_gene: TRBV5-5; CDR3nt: TGTGCCAGCAGTCCTGGTCCAGCGGGGGGGGATACGCAGTATTTT; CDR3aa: CASSPGPAGGDTQYF
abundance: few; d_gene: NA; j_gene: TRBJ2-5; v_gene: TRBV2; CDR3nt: TGTGCCAGCATGGGGGAGCGGTTGAAAGAGACCCAGTACTTC; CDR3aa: CASMGERLKETQYF
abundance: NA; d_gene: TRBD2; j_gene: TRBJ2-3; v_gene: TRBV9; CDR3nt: TGTGCCAGCAGCCCTCTAGCGGCTGCCACAGATACGCAGTATTTT; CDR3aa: CASSPLAAATDTQYF
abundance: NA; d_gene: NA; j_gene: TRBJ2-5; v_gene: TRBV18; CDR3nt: TGTGCCAGCTCACCGGACAGCGGAATGGAGACCCAGTACTTC; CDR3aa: CASSPDSGMETQYF
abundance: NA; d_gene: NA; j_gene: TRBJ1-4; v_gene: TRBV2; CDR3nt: TGTGCCAGCAGTCTCCTACAGGGTGGTGAAAAACTGTTTTTT; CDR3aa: CASSLLQGGEKLFF
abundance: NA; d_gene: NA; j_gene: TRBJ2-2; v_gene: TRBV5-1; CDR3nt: TGCGCCAGCAGCTTTGAGCCGGGGAACACCGGGGAGCTGTTTTTT; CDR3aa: CASSFEPGNTGELFF